This TCR beta chain was captured in a study of T cell repertoires in aging, cancer and after chemotherapy (dated by TCRdb to between 2018 and 2021). Broadly, across the study: The donors fell into six age groups ranging from 30 or younger to 70 or older, and each group had at least three individuals. To examine immunoaging and T cell reconstitution after chemotherapy, the study profiled TCR beta repertoires in peripheral blood from healthy donors and cancer patients. The complete dataset included about 8.8 million TCR reads. A cohort of about 220 cancer patients (approximately 92 with hematological and approximately 120 with solid cancers) was assembled, and 95 to 100 healthy donors were included as a reference group. Control TCR repertoires from healthy donors were recorded over several months to years, and clear clonal overlap was observed across re-sampling.

General study outcomes and caveats: In both cancer cohorts, median generation probability rose over the chemotherapy interval, which suggests that the repertoire was reconstituted through rebound thymic output. Untreated patients with hematological or solid cancers showed significantly lower blood TCR diversity and higher clonality than age-matched healthy donors. According to the authors, the repertoire data do not allow conclusions to be drawn about immunological memory after chemotherapy. In healthy donors, the decline in TCR diversity with age was mainly explained by loss of richness, whereas in cancer patients loss of evenness was also found to contribute.

Multiplex touch-down PCR with a mixed TRB-A/B primer pool was used to amplify rearranged TRB sequences covering the V, D and J segments. Illumina adapters and sample indices were added to the amplicons in two consecutive PCR reactions performed with Phusion HS II polymerase. After gel purification with the NucleoSpin Gel and PCR Clean-up kit, the amplicons were checked using Qubit and an Agilent 2100 Bioanalyzer. The libraries were sequenced on an Illumina MiSeq with 600-cycle, single-indexed, paired-end runs. The original pipeline was this. MiXCR versions 2.12 and 3.0.5 were used to process the TRB sequences. Each unique CDR3 nucleotide sequence was counted as one clone, and only productive sequences with at least two reads were retained. The repertoire metrics were Shannon diversity, evenness, clonality (calculated as one minus evenness), and diversity profiles parameterized by alpha from 0 to 5. The IGoR algorithm was used to compute generation probabilities of clones in paired pre- and post-chemotherapy samples. TCRdb redid the processing of the public reads, applying fastp at Q25 and MiXCR, and retained in-frame beta chains. Each entry is one CDR3 protein sequence, shown with its most common DNA and genes. TCRdb, not the authors, supplied the V and J calls. The sample has more than 2,500 distinct CDR3 sequences on record, approximately 29% of them singletons. Over 12% of the sample goes to the ten largest clones.

Measured from the cysteine to the phenylalanine, the CDR3 is 13 residues long. Solely the CDR3 DNA is kept, with 39 bases framed from the first base. V was cut back by 0 bases and J by 6 bases, leaving a gap of 5 bases between them. Reading the germline V gene gives CDR1 KGHDR and CDR2 SFDVKD. This clonotype is termed medium-sized (0.01 to 0.1%). Its recognized antigen is unknown. No quality values exist for individual bases; no much larger clone is one base distant. TCR beta rearrangements were amplified from genomic DNA isolated from peripheral blood, not from sorted cells or RNA. The sequenced sample was blood. Recombination joined TRBV24-1 with TRBJ2-1; there is no confident call for the D gene. The TCR was taken from a human donor in good health. The CDR3 reads as follows: CATSDLVSNEQFF. Read as DNA, the sequence is TGTGCCACCAGTGATTTGGTCTCCAATGAGCAGTTCTTC.